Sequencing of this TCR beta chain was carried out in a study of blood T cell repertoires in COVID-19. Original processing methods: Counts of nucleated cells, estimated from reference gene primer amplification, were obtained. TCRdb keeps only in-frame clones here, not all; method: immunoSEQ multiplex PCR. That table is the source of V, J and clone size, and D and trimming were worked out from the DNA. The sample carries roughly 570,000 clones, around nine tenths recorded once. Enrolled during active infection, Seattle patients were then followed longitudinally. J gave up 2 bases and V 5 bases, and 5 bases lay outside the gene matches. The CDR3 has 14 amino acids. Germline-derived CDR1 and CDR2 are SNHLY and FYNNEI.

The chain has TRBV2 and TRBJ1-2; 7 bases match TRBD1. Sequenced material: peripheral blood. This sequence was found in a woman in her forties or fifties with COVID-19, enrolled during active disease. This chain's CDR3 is CASSRDRTNYGYTF. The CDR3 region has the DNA TGTGCCAGCAGTCGGGACAGAACCAACTATGGCTACACCTTC.